The 18 T cell receptor beta chains in this list originate from one sample, sequenced in a study of blood T cell repertoires in COVID-19. The protocol was immunoSEQ multiplex PCR, while the TCRdb copy is restricted to in-frame clones and leaves out a portion. In the table there are 250,000 to 400,000 clones, roughly 90% of which are singletons. The sequencing input was peripheral blood. These receptors came from a woman aged 25 to 39 with COVID-19, enrolled during active disease.

The chain combines TRBV2 with TRBJ1-2, with 8 bases fitting TRBD1. The CDR3 sequence is 15 residues long. The trim removed 3 bases at V and 7 bases at J, leaving 10 bases unmatched. The germline V gene encodes CDR1 SNHLY and CDR2 FYNNEI. The CDR3 bases are TGTGCCAGCAGTGATTTGGGTGGCAGGGGGCTTGGCTACACCTTC. Translating gives CASSDLGGRGLGYTF.

The gene calls are TRBV9 and TRBJ2-7, with 8 bases lining up with TRBD1. This CDR3 comprises 15 residues. CDR1 is SGDLS and CDR2 is YYNGEE in the germline V gene. With 0 bases clipped from V and 5 bases from J, the junction kept 7 bases outside the gene matches. CDR3 amino acids: CASSVGGQGIDEQYF. DNA of the CDR3: TGTGCCAGCAGCGTAGGTGGACAGGGTATCGACGAGCAGTACTTC.

V usage is TRBV28 and J usage is TRBJ2-1, with D perhaps TRBD2 (6 bases). Germline values: CDR1 MDHEN, CDR2 SYDVKM. Trimming took off 3 bases at V and 5 bases at J, with 20 bases between the two ends. There are 17 residues in the CDR3. The CDR3 spells CASSFNVAEPLNNEQFF. For the CDR3, the DNA is TGTGCCAGCAGTTTTAACGTAGCGGAGCCCCTAAACAATGAGCAGTTCTTC.

This clone has just a few counts. The chain combines TRBV25-1 with TRBJ1-2, with 8 bases fitting TRBD1. Looked up from germline, CDR1 is MGHDK and CDR2 is SYGVNS. CDR3 length equals 12 residues. The V segment lost 7 bases and the J segment 5 bases; nucleotides outside the gene matches: 3. CDR3 region: CASKTGVYGYTF. The DNA of the CDR3 is TGTGCCAGCAAGACAGGGGTATATGGCTACACCTTC.

This rearrangement joins TRBV5-1 to TRBJ1-1; 8 bases fit TRBD1. J gave up 5 bases and V 1 base, and 7 bases lay outside the gene matches. The CDR3 covers 15 residues. CDR1 is SGHRS, CDR2 YFSETQ, per germline. The CDR3 region has the DNA TGCGCCAGCAGCTTGCCCGGACAGGGCGTAACTGAAGCTTTCTTT. This gives the protein CASSLPGQGVTEAFF. Based on the CDR3 plus reference TRBV5-1 and TRBJ1-1, the full variable domain is KAGVTQTPRYLIKTRGQQVTLSCSPISGHRSVSWYQQTPGQGLQFLFEYFSETQRNKGNFPGRFSGRQFSNSRSEMNVSTLELGDSALYLCASSLPGQGVTEAFFGQGTRLTVV.

This clone was seen many times. The chain combines TRBV11-1 with TRBJ2-1, with 13 nucleotides matching TRBD2. Germline-derived CDR1 and CDR2 are SGHAT and FQDESV (reference sequence). The V gene end was trimmed by 4 bases and the J gene end by 6 bases; junction bases not matched to a gene: 3. The CDR3 length is 15 residues. The CDR3 sequence: CASSSLAGGRNEQFF. The CDR3 nucleotides are TGTGCCAGCAGCTCACTAGCGGGAGGGCGCAATGAGCAGTTCTTC.

The chain couples TRBV11-3 to TRBJ2-1, with 10 bases lining up with TRBD1. From germline, CDR1 is SGHNT and CDR2 YENEEA. The CDR3 has 15 residues. V dropped 1 base and J dropped 8; count of bases not matched to a gene: 5. As DNA, the CDR3 is TGTGCCAGCAGCTTAGGCGACAGGGGGCACGATGAGCAGTTCTTC. This sequence encodes CASSLGDRGHDEQFF. Filled out from reference TRBV11-3 and TRBJ2-1, the complete variable domain reads EAGVVQSPRYKIIEKKQPVAFWCNPISGHNTLYWYLQNLGQGPELLIRYENEEAVDDSQLPKDRFSAERLKGVDSTLKIQPAELGDSAVYLCASSLGDRGHDEQFFGPGTRLTVL.

The V and J genes are TRBV5-1 and TRBJ2-7; 9 nucleotides align to TRBD2. CDR3 length: 16 amino acids. The germline V gene has CDR1 SGHRS and CDR2 YFSETQ. Germline trimming cut 0 bases from V and 2 bases from J; bases unmatched to any gene: 6. The CDR3 sequence: CASSLDGLASTYEQYF. As DNA, the CDR3 is TGCGCCAGCAGCTTGGATGGACTAGCGAGCACCTACGAGCAGTACTTC. Supplemented by reference TRBV5-1 and TRBJ2-7, the full variable domain reads KAGVTQTPRYLIKTRGQQVTLSCSPISGHRSVSWYQQTPGQGLQFLFEYFSETQRNKGNFPGRFSGRQFSNSRSEMNVSTLELGDSALYLCASSLDGLASTYEQYFGPGTRLTVT.

The V call is TRBV7-9, the J call TRBJ1-2; the match to TRBD1 covers 7 bases. This CDR3 is built from 15 residues. J was trimmed by 6 bases and V by 2 bases; bases with no gene match: 9. The V gene's germline CDR1 is SEHNR and CDR2 FQNEAQ (reference sequence). Here the CDR3 reads CASSLIGIGTDGYTF. CDR3 DNA: TGTGCCAGCAGCTTAATAGGTATCGGGACAGATGGCTACACCTTC.

The sample holds one count of this clone. This chain uses TRBV5-1 with TRBJ1-4, with TRBD1 as a possible D gene (5 bases). The germline V gene encodes CDR1 SGHRS and CDR2 YFSETQ. Trimming left V 2 bases short and J 0 bases short, with 5 bases between. This CDR3 comprises 14 residues. CDR3 amino acids: CASSLGATNEKLFF. As DNA, the CDR3 is TGCGCCAGCAGCTTAGGGGCAACTAATGAAAAACTGTTTTTT.

The gene calls are TRBV7-9 and TRBJ1-3; D perhaps matches TRBD1 (6 bases). Germline values: CDR1 SEHNR, CDR2 FQNEAQ (reference sequence). V was shortened by 3 bases and J by 0 bases, with 12 bases between the two germline ends. The CDR3 loop spans 16 amino acids. The CDR3 nucleotides read TGTGCCAGCAGCTTTGGGGGCTCAAGCTCTGGAAACACCATATATTTT. This sequence encodes CASSFGGSSSGNTIYF.

The CDR3 here is CASSVSPWDRGRNEQFF. CDR3 DNA: TGTGCCAGCAGCGTAAGTCCTTGGGACAGGGGAAGGAATGAGCAGTTCTTC. This chain connects TRBV9 to TRBJ2-1; 10 bases align to TRBD1. The CDR3 consists of 17 residues. After removal of 1 base from V and 7 bases from J, the junction contained 11 bases not matched to a gene. Germline lookup yields CDR1 SGDLS and CDR2 YYNGEE.

The chain carries TRBV28 and TRBJ2-7; 7 nucleotides match TRBD2. Trimming at V came to 4 bases and at J to 2 bases, leaving 17 bases not matched to a gene. CDR3 length: 18 amino acids. Germline V lookup: CDR1 MDHEN, CDR2 SYDVKM. CDR3 loop: CASSSLGLGRGPPYEQYF. CDR3 bases: TGTGCCAGCAGTTCCTTGGGCCTTGGGAGGGGACCCCCCTACGAGCAGTACTTC.

V is TRBV5-1 and J is TRBJ2-2; TRBD2 is a possible D gene (5 bases). Between the trimmed V and J ends, which lost 1 base and 6 bases, there was a span of 19 bases. The CDR3 contains 17 residues. Germline assignment: CDR1 SGHRS and CDR2 YFSETQ. The CDR3 sequence is CASSLSDAGRIPGELFF. CDR3 coding DNA: TGCGCCAGCAGCTTGTCGGATGCGGGTAGGATTCCCGGGGAGCTGTTTTTT.

This clone is a singleton in its sample. The chain links TRBV5-6 to TRBJ1-2; unclear D gene. Between the trimmed V and J ends, which lost 4 bases and 0 bases, there was a span of 13 bases. The CDR3 runs 15 residues. Per germline, CDR1 SGHDT and CDR2 YYEEEE. The CDR3 DNA reads TGTGCCAGCAGCCCGAGGAAGGTCCCTAACTATGGCTACACCTTC. It codes for CASSPRKVPNYGYTF.

The chain has TRBV12-5 and TRBJ2-1; 11 nucleotides line up with TRBD2. The CDR3 totals 15 residues. The V segment lost 7 bases and the J segment 6 bases; nucleotides outside the gene matches: 8. The V gene's germline CDR1 is LGHNT and CDR2 FRNRAP. DNA of the CDR3: TGTGCTAGTGTTCCCCTAGCGGGAGGCCTCAATGAGCAGTTCTTC. As protein: CASVPLAGGLNEQFF.

J is TRBJ2-2 and V is TRBV2; 9 bases fit TRBD2. V gave up 3 bases and J gave up 3 bases; unmatched junction bases: 11. The CDR3 has 18 residues. Per the germline V gene, CDR1 is SNHLY and CDR2 is FYNNEI. The CDR3 bases are TGTGCCAGCAGTGATGGAAATGGACTAGCGAGGGACACCGGGGAGCTGTTTTTT. As protein: CASSDGNGLARDTGELFF. The variable domain in full, with the rest retrieved from reference TRBV2 and TRBJ2-2, is EPEVTQTPSHQVTQMGQEVILRCVPISNHLYFYWYRQILGQKVEFLVSFYNNEISEKSEIFDDQFSVERPDGSNFTLKIRSTKLEDSAMYFCASSDGNGLARDTGELFFGEGSRLTVL.

This chain connects TRBV2 to TRBJ1-4, with D unresolved. From germline, CDR1 is SNHLY and CDR2 FYNNEI. Trimming pared 5 bases from V and 2 bases from J, leaving 15 bases between. This CDR3 is 16 amino acids long. The CDR3 region is CASSLESGFTNEKLFF. As DNA, the CDR3 is TGTGCCAGCAGTCTCGAATCAGGTTTCACTAATGAAAAACTGTTTTTT.